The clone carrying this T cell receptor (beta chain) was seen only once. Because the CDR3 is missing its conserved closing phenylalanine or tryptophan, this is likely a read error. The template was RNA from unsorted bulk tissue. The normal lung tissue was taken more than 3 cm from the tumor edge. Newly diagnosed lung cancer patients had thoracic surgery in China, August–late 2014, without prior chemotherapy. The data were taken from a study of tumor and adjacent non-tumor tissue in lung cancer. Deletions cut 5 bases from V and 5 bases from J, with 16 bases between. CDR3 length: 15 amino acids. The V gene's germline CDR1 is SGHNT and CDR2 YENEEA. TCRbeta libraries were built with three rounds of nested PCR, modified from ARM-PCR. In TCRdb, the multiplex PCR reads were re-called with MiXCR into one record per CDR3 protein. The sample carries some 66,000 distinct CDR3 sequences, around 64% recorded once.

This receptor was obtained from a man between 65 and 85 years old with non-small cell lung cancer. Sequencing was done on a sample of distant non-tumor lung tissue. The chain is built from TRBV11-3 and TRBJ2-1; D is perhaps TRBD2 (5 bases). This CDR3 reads CASSLLAVVNNEQFL. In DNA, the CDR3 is TGTGCCAGCAGCCTTCTAGCCGTGGTTAACAATGAGCAGTTCCTC.